The clone carrying this TCR beta chain was seen at least ten times. Germline loops: CDR1 DFQATT, CDR2 SNEGSKA (reference sequence). The CDR3 is 14 amino acids. The germline V and J ends were trimmed by 6 bases and 4 bases, with 18 bases remaining between them. The study used blood bank volunteers in Maryland, USA, as healthy controls. This sample is part of a study of neurological immune-mediated disorders. Whenever a sequencing run was performed, it yielded over 190 million TCR-beta sequences from 15-18 subjects. MiXCR, applied by TCRdb to the 5' RACE reads, yields one record per CDR3 protein. Of 77,000 or so distinct CDR3 sequences in the sample, around 9.9% were seen once.

The receptor comes from a man in his fifties or sixties in good health. J is TRBJ2-5 and V is TRBV20-1; a weak D match, TRBD1 (6 bases). Sequencing was done on a sample of PBMCs. The CDR3 nucleotides read TGCAGTGCCAGGGGCGGTCGGCGATCAGAGACCCAGTACTTC. It translates to CSARGGRRSETQYF.